Sequencing of this T cell receptor (beta chain) was carried out in a study of blood T cell repertoires in COVID-19. Study-level information: From the United States, Italy and Spain came samples of acute and convalescent COVID-19.

Some clones are missing from TCRdb's copy, which holds only in-frame ones; the method was immunoSEQ multiplex PCR. The sample has a few hundred thousand clones, around nine tenths seen once. Germline lookup yields CDR1 SGDLS and CDR2 YYNGEE. Trimming took off 4 bases at V and 3 bases at J, with 18 bases between the two ends. CDR3 length: 16 residues. The TCR sequence derives from a man in his 60s with acute or convalescent COVID-19. The source material was peripheral blood. The rearrangement links TRBV9 to TRBJ2-3; D may be TRBD2 (7 bases). CDR3 residues: CASSPGGGARTDTQYF. DNA of the CDR3: TGTGCCAGCAGCCCAGGTGGGGGGGCGAGGACAGATACGCAGTATTTT.